This T cell receptor (beta chain) is from a study of T-cell memory formation after mild COVID-19. Germline CDR1 SEHNR, CDR2 FQNEAQ (reference sequence). The CDR3 loop spans 15 amino acids. Germline trimming cut 0 bases from V and 4 bases from J; bases unmatched to any gene: 5. This clonotype was detected only a few times. The TCR alpha and TCR beta cDNA libraries, bearing sample barcodes and UMIs, were generated by 5'RACE using constant-segment primers. Via MiXCR, TCRdb re-called the 5' RACE reads, giving one row per CDR3 protein. The table shows hundreds of thousands of distinct CDR3 sequences, with 20% to 25% occurring only once.

The TCR comes from an adult woman who had mild COVID-19 (a few samples of this study predate the infection). Cell type and time point are not known. V is TRBV7-9 and J is TRBJ2-7; TRBD2 matches at 8 bases. Sequencing was done on a sample of PBMCs or a T cell subset sorted from them (not recorded which). CDR3 sequence reads: CASSLAERGRYEQYF. In nucleotides, the CDR3 is TGTGCCAGCAGCTTAGCGGAGCGGGGGCGATACGAGCAGTACTTC.